The entry below gives a single T cell receptor beta chain sequence along with its context. The data derive from a study of T cells in Graves' hyperthyroidism and ophthalmopathy. What was amplified from RNA transcripts were TCR beta CDR3 regions. RT-PCR in the first round (using the HTBI primer set) targeted the TCR CDR3. TCRdb called the multiplex PCR reads again in MiXCR, with one record for every CDR3 protein. Found here are some 620,000 distinct CDR3 sequences, around 15% of them singletons; the top ten hold about 3.8%. The authors deemed Graves' hyperthyroidism stable absent ophthalmopathy progression within 18 months. Sequenced material: blood. This receptor was taken from a woman younger than 45 with Graves' hyperthyroidism.

DNA for the CDR3: TGCAGTGCTAGATACGGACAGTTATACGAGCAGTACTTC. Translation gives CSARYGQLYEQYF. This chain joins TRBV20-1 and TRBJ2-7, with D tentatively TRBD1 (6 bases). Trimming cost V 2 bases and J 4 bases, with 12 bases left between them. Germline V CDR1 and CDR2: DFQATT, SNEGSKA (reference sequence). This CDR3 contains 13 residues.